Described below is a single T cell receptor beta chain sequence and its context. Methods used by the authors: Quantification of nucleated cells was approximated via reference gene primer amplification. The assay was immunoSEQ multiplex PCR, and TCRdb's table has in-frame clones only and misses some. V, J and clone size were drawn from that table, and D and trimming were deduced from the DNA. The sample holds 98,000 or so clones, about 80% seen once. This sample was taken from a study of blood T cell repertoires in COVID-19. Looking at the study overall: Italy, Spain and the United States were the sources of the convalescent and acute COVID-19 samples. Sources were T cells, B-cell-depleted T cells, or PBMCs; the material itself was cDNA or gDNA.

V shed 1 base, J shed 2 bases, and the junction held 4 bases outside the gene matches. The germline gives CDR1 GTSNPN, CDR2 SVGIG (reference sequence). This CDR3 has 15 residues. The sequenced sample was peripheral blood. The receptor's source is a woman of 80 years or more with active or convalescent COVID-19. The chain is built from TRBV30 and TRBJ2-7; 11 positions agree with TRBD2. The DNA of the CDR3 is TGTGCCTGGAGTGGACTAGCGGGACTAACCTACGAGCAGTACTTC. Its translation: CAWSGLAGLTYEQYF.